This T cell receptor (beta chain) originates from a study of T cells in Graves' hyperthyroidism and ophthalmopathy. General study findings and limits: Blood also held most thyroid clonotypes expanded beyond 0.001.

The study enrolled patients aged 18 to 65 with newly diagnosed hyperthyroidism of under 2 months' duration. Uncontrolled infections, other autoimmune diseases, pregnancy or lactation led to exclusion of patients. The authors obtained PBMCs from around 11 ml of fresh peripheral blood. TCR beta CDR3 regions were amplified from RNA transcripts. With the HTBI primer set, the TCR CDR3 went through a first round of RT-PCR. TCRdb analysed the multiplex PCR reads with MiXCR anew, one entry per CDR3 protein. The sample holds 350,000 to 450,000 distinct CDR3 sequences, about 18% seen once. This clonotype came up a few times. Antigen: not known. CDR3 length: 16 residues. Germline loops: CDR1 SGHRS, CDR2 YFSETQ. V shed 4 bases, J shed 0 bases, and the junction held 7 bases outside the gene matches.

The sample was blood. This chain joins TRBV5-1 and TRBJ2-1; 7 nucleotides align to TRBD2. This TCR was sampled from a woman aged 30 to 39 with Graves' hyperthyroidism that later progressed to Graves' ophthalmopathy. The CDR3 region is CASSTREGSSYNEQFF. The DNA of the CDR3 is TGCGCCAGCAGCACGAGGGAGGGGAGCTCCTACAATGAGCAGTTCTTC. The full variable domain, its missing parts supplied by reference TRBV5-1 and TRBJ2-1, is KAGVTQTPRYLIKTRGQQVTLSCSPISGHRSVSWYQQTPGQGLQFLFEYFSETQRNKGNFPGRFSGRQFSNSRSEMNVSTLELGDSALYLCASSTREGSSYNEQFFGPGTRLTVL.